Listed here are 11 T cell receptor beta chains from one sample, sequenced in a study of tumor-infiltrating lymphocytes in oesophageal squamous cell carcinoma. TCRdb analysed the PCR reads with MiXCR anew, one entry per CDR3 protein. In the table there are around 18,000 distinct CDR3 sequences, 35% to 50% of which are singletons. The sample was esophageal tumor tissue. These TCRs come from a male donor with esophageal squamous cell carcinoma.

This clonotype was picked up a small number of times. The chain is built from TRBV7-3 and TRBJ2-5, with 11 bases fitting TRBD1. The V segment lost 2 bases and the J segment 4 bases; nucleotides outside the gene matches: 6. The CDR3 has 16 amino acids. Germline loops: CDR1 SGHTA, CDR2 FQGTGA. CDR3: CASSLGGQGAGETQYF. CDR3 nucleotide sequence: TGTGCCAGCAGCTTAGGAGGACAGGGGGCCGGAGAGACCCAGTACTTC.

On this clonotype itself: The conserved final phenylalanine or tryptophan is absent from the CDR3, which likely points to a read error. Because the CDR3's place on the DNA is in doubt, the DNA is left out and the CDR3 is given as listed by TCRdb. V usage is TRBV7-2 and J usage is TRBJ2-1; the table's TRBD2 call for D was not verified on the DNA. 16 amino acids form the CDR3, both terminal residues included. The germline CDR1 and CDR2 sequences are SGHTA and FQGNSA. CDR3 amino acids: CASSSKAGSYEQYFGN.

In this sample, this clonotype turned up many times. The chain combines TRBV5-1 with TRBJ2-1, with TRBD1 as a possible D gene (6 bases). The CDR3 runs 18 residues. V shed 4 bases and J shed 0 bases, with 20 bases lying between them. From germline, CDR1 is SGHRS and CDR2 YFSETQ. CDR3 sequence: CASSPQPGHEASYNEQFF. The CDR3 coding sequence is TGCGCCAGCAGCCCACAACCGGGACATGAAGCCTCCTACAATGAGCAGTTCTTC.

The rearrangement joins TRBV7-2 to TRBJ2-3; D gene uncertain. Trimming took 7 bases from V and 0 from J, leaving 14 bases between them. Germline CDR1 and CDR2: SGHTA and FQGNSA. This CDR3 region has 15 residues. The CDR3 DNA sequence: TGTGCCAGCATCCCCTTGGGAAGGAGCACAGATACGCAGTATTTT. This translates into CASIPLGRSTDTQYF.

To note about this clonotype: Because the CDR3 is missing its conserved closing phenylalanine or tryptophan, this is likely a read error. The DNA is omitted, as the CDR3 cannot be located on it reliably, and the CDR3 follows TCRdb's listing. This chain connects TRBV7-4 to TRBJ2-7; the table names TRBD2, a call not compared with the DNA. Germline CDR1 and CDR2: SGHVT and SQSDAQ. From its first to its last residue, the CDR3 has 15 amino acids. CDR3: CASSLGRVYGYTFGS.

This clonotype is labeled medium-sized. The rearrangement links TRBV7-2 to TRBJ2-7; 7 bases map to TRBD1. The CDR3 is 13 amino acids. CDR1 is SGHTA, CDR2 FQGNSA, per germline. V dropped 5 bases and J dropped 6; count of bases not matched to a gene: 7. For the CDR3, the DNA is TGTGCCAGCAGCCCCGGACAGGCTCTCGAGCAGTACTTC. Residues: CASSPGQALEQYF.

The chain carries TRBV11-3 and TRBJ2-5, with a possible D match to TRBD1 (5 bases). The J call may not be correct, given that the DNA end is closer to TRBJ2-3. Germline V lookup: CDR1 SGHNT, CDR2 YENEEA. CDR3 length: 15 amino acids. Written as DNA, the CDR3 is TGTGCCAGCAGCTCTACAGGAGACCCGGCAGATACGCAGTATTTT. Protein product: CASSSTGDPADTQYF.

This clonotype has at least ten counts. This chain links TRBV10-3 with TRBJ2-5, with a weak D call TRBD2 (6 bases). The closer fit of TRBJ2-7 to the DNA end suggests the J call may be wrong. CDR3 length equals 15 residues. Germline values: CDR1 ENHRY, CDR2 SYGVKD. The CDR3 region has the DNA TGTGCCATCAGTTTGGCGGCGGGGCAAAGACACGAGCAGTACTTC. As protein: CAISLAAGQRHEQYF.

This chain links TRBV7-9 with TRBJ2-5; TRBD2 agrees at 10 bases. The better agreement between TRBJ2-1 and the DNA end casts doubt on the J call. Germline CDR1 is SEHNR and CDR2 is FQNEAQ (reference sequence). The CDR3 extends over 15 amino acids. The CDR3 sequence: CASSQTSGPMDEQFF. CDR3 bases: TGTGCCAGCAGCCAGACTAGCGGGCCCATGGATGAGCAGTTCTTC.

The table lists this clonotype with many counts. V gene TRBV7-9 combines with J gene TRBJ2-7; D is possibly TRBD1 or TRBD2 (5 bases each). This CDR3 region has 13 residues. The germline gives CDR1 SEHNR, CDR2 FQNEAQ (reference sequence). The V end lost 3 bases, the J end lost 7 bases, and 13 bases lay between the germline ends. CDR3: CASSFSGAGEQYF. CDR3 bases: TGTGCCAGCAGCTTCTCCGGGGCGGGTGAGCAGTACTTC.

Remarks on this clonotype: This CDR3 is missing its conserved last phenylalanine or tryptophan, likely due to a read error. The DNA is omitted, as the CDR3 cannot be located on it reliably, and the CDR3 follows TCRdb's listing. The chain couples TRBV7-9 to TRBJ2-6; the tabulated D call, TRBD1, remains unverified against the DNA. The CDR3 has 16 amino acids, counting both end residues. Germline-derived CDR1 and CDR2 are SEHNR and FQNEAQ (reference sequence). The CDR3 region is CASSLGGAGDIQYFGA.